What follows is one TCR beta chain and its context. Original methodology: Scientists estimated how many nucleated cells there were by amplifying reference gene primers. Profiled with immunoSEQ multiplex PCR; TCRdb holds only in-frame clones, not every one. V, J and clone size were drawn from that table, and D and trimming were deduced from the DNA. This repertoire shows 65,000 or so clones, 70% to 90% found once; its top ten account for about 15%. This record comes from a study of blood T cell repertoires in COVID-19. Study-wide context: COVID-19 samples from acute and convalescent phases originated in the United States, Italy and Spain.

Germline V gene sequence: CDR1 SQVTM, CDR2 ANQGSEA. V trimming: 2 bases; J trimming: 1 base; junction bases outside the gene matches: 3. The CDR3 is made up of 14 amino acids. The clonotype originates from a man at least 80 years old with acute or convalescent COVID-19. Sequencing used peripheral blood. The chain employs TRBV29-1 and TRBJ1-1, with 8 bases that match TRBD1. CDR3 in amino acids: CSVEKDRGNTEAFF. The CDR3, as DNA: TGCAGCGTTGAAAAAGACAGGGGGAACACTGAAGCTTTCTTT.